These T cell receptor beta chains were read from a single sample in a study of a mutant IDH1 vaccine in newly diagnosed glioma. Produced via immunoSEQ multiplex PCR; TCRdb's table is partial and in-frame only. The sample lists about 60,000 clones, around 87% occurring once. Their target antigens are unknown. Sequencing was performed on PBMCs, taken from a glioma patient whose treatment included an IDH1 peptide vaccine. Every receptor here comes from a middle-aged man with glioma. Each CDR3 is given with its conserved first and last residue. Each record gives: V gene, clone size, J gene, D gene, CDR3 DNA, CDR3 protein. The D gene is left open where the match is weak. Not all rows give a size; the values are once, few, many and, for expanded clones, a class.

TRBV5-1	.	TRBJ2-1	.	TGCGCCAGCAGCTTGGGAGACTATCGTGAGCAGTTCTTC	CASSLGDYREQFF
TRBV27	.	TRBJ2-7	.	TGTGCCAGCAGCCCTCGGACAGATTCCTACGAGCAGTACTTC	CASSPRTDSYEQYF
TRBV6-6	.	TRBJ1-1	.	TGTGCCAGCAGCCCCTCGGCCCAGAACACTGAAGCTTTCTTT	CASSPSAQNTEAFF
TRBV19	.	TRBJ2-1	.	TGTGCCAGTAGTCCTAGAAGAGGAAAGTTCTTC	CASSPRRGKFF
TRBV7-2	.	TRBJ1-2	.	TGTGCCAGCAGCTCAGCGTCCGGGGGCCGGGGCGGCTACACCTTC	CASSSASGGRGGYTF
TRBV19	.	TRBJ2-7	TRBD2	TGTGCCAGTAGTCCGGGACTACCGTACGAGCAGTACTTC	CASSPGLPYEQYF
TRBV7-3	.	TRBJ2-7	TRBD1	TGTGCCAGCAGCCGACAGGGGTCGGGTGAGCAGTACTTC	CASSRQGSGEQYF
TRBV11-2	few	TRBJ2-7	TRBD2	TGTGCCAGCAGCTCCGTGACTAGCGGGCGGGCCGAGCAGTACTTC	CASSSVTSGRAEQYF
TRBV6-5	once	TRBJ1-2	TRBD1	TGTGCCAGCAGAGGGACAGGAAACTATGGCTACACCTTC	CASRGTGNYGYTF
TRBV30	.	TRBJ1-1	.	TGTGCCTGGACCCCAATTCAGGGATACACTGAAGCTTTCTTT	CAWTPIQGYTEAFF
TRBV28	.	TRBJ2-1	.	TGTGCCAGCAGAGTACACAATGAGCAGTTCTTC	CASRVHNEQFF
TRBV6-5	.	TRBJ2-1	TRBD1	TGTGCCAGCAGTTACTCCTTCAGGACAGGGGGCGATGAGCAGTTCTTC	CASSYSFRTGGDEQFF
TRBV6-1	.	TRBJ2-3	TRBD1	TGTGCCAGCAGTGCACAGACAGGGTCAGGCACAGATACGCAGTATTTT	CASSAQTGSGTDTQYF
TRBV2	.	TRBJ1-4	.	TGTGCCAGCAGTGAAGCAGGGACACTCCGTGCAACTAATGAAAAACTGTTTTTT	CASSEAGTLRATNEKLFF
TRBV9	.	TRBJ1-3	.	TGTGCCAGCAGCGTCGAAATAGGGACGAAGCTTTCTGGAAACACCATATATTTT	CASSVEIGTKLSGNTIYF
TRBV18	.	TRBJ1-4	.	TGTGCCAGCTCACGGCAGAATAATGAAAAACTGTTTTTT	CASSRQNNEKLFF
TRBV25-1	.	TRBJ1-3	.	TGTGCCAGCAGTGGGCAGAACTCTGGAAACACCATATATTTT	CASSGQNSGNTIYF
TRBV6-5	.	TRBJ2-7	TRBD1	TGTGCCAGCAGGACGGGACAGCACGGCGAGCAGTACTTC	CASRTGQHGEQYF
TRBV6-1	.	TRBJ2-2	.	TGTGCCCGGGGGACTGCTACGAACACCGGGGAGCTGTTTTTT	CARGTATNTGELFF
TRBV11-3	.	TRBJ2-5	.	TGTGCCAGCAGCTTAGGTCGATCGCAAGAGACCCAGTACTTC	CASSLGRSQETQYF
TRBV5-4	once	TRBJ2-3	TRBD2	TGTGCCAGCAAGCGGGAGATGACAGATACGCAGTATTTT	CASKREMTDTQYF
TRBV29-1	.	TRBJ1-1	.	TGCAGCGTTGAAGCTCCAGCCCACACTGAAGCTTTCTTT	CSVEAPAHTEAFF
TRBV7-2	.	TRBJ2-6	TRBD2	TGTGCCAGCATCCCCAAGGGCGGGAGGGCCACTGGGGCCAACGTCCTGACTTTC	CASIPKGGRATGANVLTF
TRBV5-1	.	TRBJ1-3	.	TGCGCCAGCAGCTACGGACAGAGCTCTGGAAACACCATATATTTT	CASSYGQSSGNTIYF
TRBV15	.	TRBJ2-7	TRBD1	TGTGCCACCAGCAAATCAGGGGGTAAGGTCTACGAGCAGTACTTC	CATSKSGGKVYEQYF
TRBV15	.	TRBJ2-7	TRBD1	TGTGCCACCGGACAGGGTATCGACGAGCAGTACTTC	CATGQGIDEQYF
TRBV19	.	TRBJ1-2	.	TGTGCCAGTAGTATTACAGTATATGGCTACACCTTC	CASSITVYGYTF
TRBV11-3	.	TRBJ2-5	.	TGTGCCAGCAGCTTAGGGCAGTTAGAGACCCAGTACTTC	CASSLGQLETQYF
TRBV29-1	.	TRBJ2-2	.	TGCAGCGTTGAAGATCTTGCAGCGAACACCGGGGAGCTGTTTTTT	CSVEDLAANTGELFF
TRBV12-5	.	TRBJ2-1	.	TGTGCTAGTGGTTTGTACGGTCTTGGCAATGAGCAGTTCTTC	CASGLYGLGNEQFF
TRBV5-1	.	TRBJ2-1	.	TGCGCCAGCAGCCCGCCGGGCGAGCAGTTCTTC	CASSPPGEQFF
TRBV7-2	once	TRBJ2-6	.	TGTGCCAGCAGCCTCGGGTCCGGCTCTGGGGCCAACGTCCTGACTTTC	CASSLGSGSGANVLTF
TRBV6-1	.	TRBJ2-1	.	TGTGCCAGTTCTTCCGGGGCCCAGTACAATGAGCAGTTCTTC	CASSSGAQYNEQFF
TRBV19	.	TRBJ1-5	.	TGTGCCAGTTCTCGGGCGGAGAGCAATCAGCCCCAGCATTTT	CASSRAESNQPQHF
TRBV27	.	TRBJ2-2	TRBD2	TGTGCCAGCACCCTAACTAGCGGGAGCACCGGGGAGCTGTTTTTT	CASTLTSGSTGELFF
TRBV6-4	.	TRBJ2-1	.	TGTGCCAGCAGTGTGGACGGGGAGCATGAGCAGTTCTTC	CASSVDGEHEQFF
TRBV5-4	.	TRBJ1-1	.	TGTGCCAGCAGGCCTGGACAGCTGAACACTGAAGCTTTCTTT	CASRPGQLNTEAFF
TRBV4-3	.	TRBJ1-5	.	TGCGCCAGCAGCCAAGATTGGAGTCAGCCCCAGCATTTT	CASSQDWSQPQHF
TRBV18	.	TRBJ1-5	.	TGTGCCAGCTCACCACTCGGCGGGGGCGGCGGCAATCAGCCCCAGCATTTT	CASSPLGGGGGNQPQHF
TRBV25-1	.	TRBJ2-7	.	TGTGCCAGCAACCGGGACACCGAGCAGTACTTC	CASNRDTEQYF
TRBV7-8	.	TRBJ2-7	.	TGTGCCAGCAGCGGGAACTACGAGCAGTACTTC	CASSGNYEQYF
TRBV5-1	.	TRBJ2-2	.	TGCGCCAGCAGCTTCCGGGTGGGCACCGGGGAGCTGTTTTTT	CASSFRVGTGELFF
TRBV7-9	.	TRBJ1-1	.	TGTGCCAGCAGCTTAGCTATAGTGAACACTGAAGCTTTCTTT	CASSLAIVNTEAFF
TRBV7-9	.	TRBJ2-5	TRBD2	TGTGCCAGCAGCTTCGGGAGGACTAGCGGGAGGGTTTCGGGAGAGACCCAGTACTTC	CASSFGRTSGRVSGETQYF
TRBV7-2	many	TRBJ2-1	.	TGTGCCAGCAGCTTAGCGGGATTTTTGATCAGTGAGCAGTTCTTC	CASSLAGFLISEQFF
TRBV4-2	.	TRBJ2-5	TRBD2	TGTGCCAGCAGCCCCGGGACTAGCGCTCAAGAGACCCAGTACTTC	CASSPGTSAQETQYF
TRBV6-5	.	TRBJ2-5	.	TGTGCCAGCAGTTACTCGGTCATCCAAGAGACCCAGTACTTC	CASSYSVIQETQYF
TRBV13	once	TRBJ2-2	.	TGTGCCAGCAGCTTAAATCTCGGCAGGGTGGCCGGGGAGCTGTTTTTT	CASSLNLGRVAGELFF
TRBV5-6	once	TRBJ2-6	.	TGTGCCAGCAGCTTAGGGGGGGGTGGGGCCAACGTCCTGACTTTC	CASSLGGGGANVLTF
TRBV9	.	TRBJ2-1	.	TGTGCCAGCAGCGACACAGGGAAACAACCCTACAATGAGCAGTTCTTC	CASSDTGKQPYNEQFF
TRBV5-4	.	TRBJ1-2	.	TGTGCCAGCAGCCATAGACTACAGGGTGCACCTAACTATGGCTACACCTTC	CASSHRLQGAPNYGYTF